This TCR beta chain was observed in a study of cytotoxic CD8 clonotypes in ibrutinib-treated CLL. Study-wide context: Patients attained about 24 partial and 2 complete responses; at median around 5.5 years, 14 remained remitted while about twelve progressed. Study-wide results and caveats: For progressing versus sustained-remission patients, sampling times were not the same.

The planned depth of sequencing spanned 1 in 200,000 to 1 in 1 million T cells. Data came from immunoSEQ multiplex PCR; TCRdb stores just in-frame clones and leaves some out. The data hold more than 110,000 clones, with approximately 90% observed a single time. The CDR3 length is 15 residues. Germline trimming cut 4 bases from V and 2 bases from J; bases unmatched to any gene: 5. Germline assignment: CDR1 SGHNT and CDR2 YYREEE (reference sequence). A remark on this clone: Its antigen is as yet unknown.

The specimen was PBMCs, collected after 12 months of ibrutinib treatment. The gene calls are TRBV5-4 and TRBJ2-4; 8 bases are a match to TRBD1. The clonotype was recovered from a human donor with chronic lymphocytic leukemia. CDR3 DNA: TGTGCCAGCAGCGCGACAGGGGCTTCCAAAAACATTCAGTACTTC. Protein product: CASSATGASKNIQYF.